Below, 30 T cell receptor beta chains from the same sample are listed, as sequenced in a study of cytomegalovirus exposure and HLA in healthy donors. 60 Vbeta and 13 Jbeta primers were used in PCR. Profiling relied on immunoSEQ multiplex PCR, and the TCRdb table lists in-frame clones only, not all of them. The top ten clones hold 2% to 2.5% of a sample with about 200,000 clones, more than 60% of them seen once. Input material: PBMCs. The receptors stem from a woman aged 25 to 39 in good health and CMV-seropositive.

This clone was detected only a few times. The chain employs TRBV28 and TRBJ2-7, with 8 positions matching TRBD1. The CDR3 covers 14 residues. The V gene's germline CDR1 is MDHEN and CDR2 SYDVKM. V shed 5 bases and J 2 bases; nucleotides not matched to a gene: 5. CDR3 DNA sequence: TGTGCCAGCAGTCCTAGGGACAGGACCTACGAGCAGTACTTC. Protein: CASSPRDRTYEQYF.

The CDR3, as DNA: TGCGCCAGCAGCCAAGATCTGGGATCGTCGGGGGAAAAACTGTTTTTT. It is translated as CASSQDLGSSGEKLFF. The rearrangement links TRBV4-1 to TRBJ1-4; no firm D call. Germline V lookup: CDR1 MGHRA, CDR2 YSYEKL. This CDR3 has 16 residues. Trimming removed 0 bases from V and 8 bases from J, with 16 bases in between.

V is TRBV5-6 and J is TRBJ2-1; TRBD2 agrees at 7 bases. J was trimmed by 3 bases and V by 6 bases; bases with no gene match: 12. The CDR3 spans 16 residues. From germline, CDR1 is SGHDT and CDR2 YYEEEE. DNA for the CDR3: TGTGCCAGCAACAACCCACGACTAGCCCGCTACAATGAGCAGTTCTTC. Encoded protein: CASNNPRLARYNEQFF.

The rearrangement joins TRBV7-3 to TRBJ2-3; no clear D gene. The germline CDR1 and CDR2 sequences are SGHTA and FQGTGA. V lost 5 bases and J lost 4, with 7 bases in between. This CDR3 region has 12 residues. As DNA, the CDR3 is TGTGCCAGCAGCCTAGGCCCAGATACGCAGTATTTT. Translation gives CASSLGPDTQYF.

This chain connects TRBV9 to TRBJ1-2; TRBD1 might be the D (5 bases). Germline lookup yields CDR1 SGDLS and CDR2 YYNGEE. The CDR3 is 14 residues long. The V end lost 4 bases, the J end lost 4 bases, and 14 bases lay between the germline ends. CDR3 in amino acids: CASSTSDSTYGYTF. In nucleotides, the CDR3 is TGTGCCAGCAGCACGAGTGACAGTACCTATGGCTACACCTTC.

The sample holds a few counts of this clone. V gene TRBV6-1 combines with J gene TRBJ1-3, with D maybe TRBD1 (5 bases). The CDR3 covers 12 residues. The V gene's germline CDR1 is MNHNS and CDR2 SASEGT. Trimming shortened V by 6 bases and J by 2 bases, and 5 bases separated the two germline ends. Here the CDR3 DNA reads TGTGCCAGCAGGACAGCTGGAAACACCATATATTTT. Encoded protein: CASRTAGNTIYF.

This sequence joins TRBV29-1 and TRBJ2-2; 7 nucleotides line up with TRBD1. In germline, CDR1 is SQVTM, CDR2 ANQGSEA. The CDR3 has 14 residues. Germline trimming cut 7 bases from V and 0 bases from J; bases unmatched to any gene: 5. CDR3 loop: CSARTGANTGELFF. The CDR3 DNA follows: TGCAGCGCCCGGACAGGAGCGAACACCGGGGAGCTGTTTTTT.

This clone came up once. CDR3 coding DNA: TGCGCCAGCAGCTTGCTCGATACGCAGTATTTT. Its protein product is CASSLLDTQYF. The chain uses TRBV5-1 and TRBJ2-3; D gene uncertain. The CDR3 length is 11 residues. With 1 base removed from V and 6 bases from J, the gap between germline ends came to 3 bases. Per germline, CDR1 SGHRS and CDR2 YFSETQ.

This clone was detected only a few times. This chain uses TRBV5-1 with TRBJ2-5; a weak D match, TRBD2 (6 bases). Per germline, CDR1 SGHRS and CDR2 YFSETQ. V dropped 4 bases and J dropped 4 bases, with 14 bases sitting between them. This CDR3 comprises 14 residues. CDR3 amino acids: CASSEGLSGETQYF. The CDR3 DNA sequence: TGCGCCAGCAGCGAGGGGCTTAGCGGAGAGACCCAGTACTTC.

The chain couples TRBV6-1 to TRBJ2-3; weak D call: TRBD2 (6 bases). The CDR3 is 15 amino acids. Germline V CDR1 and CDR2: MNHNS, SASEGT. With 4 bases removed from V and 2 bases from J, the gap between germline ends came to 13 bases. The CDR3 nucleotides read TGTGCCAGCAGTGCGTGGGAGGTATTCACAGATACGCAGTATTTT. As protein: CASSAWEVFTDTQYF.

The chain uses TRBV7-9 and TRBJ2-1; tentatively, D is TRBD2 (6 bases). The CDR3 loop spans 12 amino acids. Trimming stripped 5 bases from V and 7 bases from J, with 9 bases between. Germline lookup yields CDR1 SEHNR and CDR2 FQNEAQ (reference sequence). The CDR3 reads CASSPGGNEQFF. The CDR3, as DNA: TGTGCCAGCAGCCCCGGAGGGAATGAGCAGTTCTTC.

The chain carries TRBV7-9 and TRBJ2-3; D unclear. Germline assignment: CDR1 SEHNR and CDR2 FQNEAQ (reference sequence). Trimming stripped 5 bases from V and 2 bases from J, with 17 bases between. The CDR3 covers 16 residues. CDR3 in amino acids: CASSPLRRASTDTQYF. Here the CDR3 DNA reads TGTGCCAGCAGCCCTCTCAGGCGAGCTTCCACAGATACGCAGTATTTT.

V gene TRBV7-2 combines with J gene TRBJ1-4; TRBD1 matches 12 bases. The V gene end was trimmed by 6 bases and the J gene end by 8 bases; junction bases not matched to a gene: 7. Per germline, CDR1 SGHTA and CDR2 FQGNSA. The CDR3 has 15 residues. The CDR3 loop reads CASRGQGAGGEKLFF. The CDR3, as DNA: TGTGCCAGCAGGGGACAGGGGGCCGGGGGGGAAAAACTGTTTTTT.

The rearrangement uses TRBV19 and TRBJ2-1; 13 bases fit TRBD2. The V and J ends lost 6 bases and 8 bases, in that order; junction bases with no gene match: 7. Germline V gene sequence: CDR1 LNHDA, CDR2 SQIVND (reference sequence). The CDR3 loop spans 15 amino acids. CDR3 sequence (DNA): TGTGCCAGTAGCCTAACTAGCGGGGGGGCCTATGAGCAGTTCTTC. Translated: CASSLTSGGAYEQFF.

This sequence joins TRBV19 and TRBJ2-5; TRBD2 aligns across 10 bases. V was clipped by 6 bases and J by 5 bases; unmatched bases: 12. Germline loops: CDR1 LNHDA, CDR2 SQIVND (reference sequence). The CDR3 totals 16 residues. Here the CDR3 reads CASSVGGAGGRETQYF. CDR3 coding DNA: TGTGCCAGTAGCGTCGGAGGAGCGGGAGGGCGGGAGACCCAGTACTTC.

V is TRBV11-1 and J is TRBJ2-3, with D perhaps TRBD1 (6 bases). The CDR3 has 15 residues. Per germline, CDR1 SGHAT and CDR2 FQDESV (reference sequence). The V end was cut by 2 bases, the J end by 1 base, with 10 bases between. This CDR3 reads CASSLMGAGTDTQYF. In DNA form, the CDR3 reads TGTGCCAGCAGCTTAATGGGGGCTGGCACAGATACGCAGTATTTT. The complete variable domain, with remaining parts taken from reference TRBV11-1 and TRBJ2-3, reads EAEVAQSPRYKITEKSQAVAFWCDPISGHATLYWYRQILGQGPELLVQFQDESVVDDSQLPKDRFSAERLKGVDSTLKIQPAELGDSAMYLCASSLMGAGTDTQYFGPGTRLTVL.

V is TRBV10-3 and J is TRBJ2-3; a weak D match, TRBD1 (5 bases). CDR3 size: 15 residues. CDR1 and CDR2 (germline): ENHRY, SYGVKD. The V gene lost 5 bases and the J gene lost 0 bases, with 12 bases spanning the gap. CDR3 loop: CAISPQESSTDTQYF. CDR3 nucleotides: TGTGCCATCAGTCCACAGGAGTCTAGCACAGATACGCAGTATTTT.

The chain couples TRBV5-5 to TRBJ2-7; 12 bases are a match to TRBD2. Germline V gene data show CDR1 as SGHKS and CDR2 as YYEKEE (reference sequence). The CDR3 has 15 amino acids. J gave up 5 bases and V 6 bases, and 9 bases lay outside the gene matches. CDR3 bases: TGTGCCAGCAACCTTAGACTAGCGGGAGTCCACGAGCAGTACTTC. Its translation: CASNLRLAGVHEQYF. Variable domain in full (rest from reference TRBV5-5 and TRBJ2-7): DAGVTQSPTHLIKTRGQQVTLRCSPISGHKSVSWYQQVLGQGPQFIFQYYEKEERGRGNFPDRFSARQFPNYSSELNVNALLLGDSALYLCASNLRLAGVHEQYFGPGTRLTVT.

This chain links TRBV28 with TRBJ2-5; TRBD1 matches 11 bases. Losses at the gene ends were 5 bases for V and 5 bases for J; bases not matched to a gene: 7. CDR1 MDHEN and CDR2 SYDVKM come from the germline V gene. The CDR3 is 15 residues long. The CDR3, as DNA: TGTGCCAGCAGTCTTTGGACAGGGGGCTACGAGACCCAGTACTTC. Its protein is CASSLWTGGYETQYF.

This sequence joins TRBV27 and TRBJ2-3, with 8 bases that match TRBD2. The V and J ends lost 7 bases and 4 bases, in that order; junction bases with no gene match: 10. Germline values: CDR1 MNHEY, CDR2 SMNVEV (reference sequence). This CDR3 is 15 amino acids long. Written as DNA, the CDR3 is TGTGCCAGCAACCAACTGGGGCGGGGGGCAGATACGCAGTATTTT. This codes for CASNQLGRGADTQYF.

This clone has only a few counts. The rearrangement uses TRBV4-3 and TRBJ2-7, with 8 bases fitting TRBD1. V gave up 1 base and J gave up 0 bases; unmatched junction bases: 11. CDR3 length: 18 amino acids. Per germline, CDR1 LGHNA and CDR2 YSLEER. CDR3 coding DNA: TGCGCCAGCAGCCAAGTCTATTTCGGGACAGGAGTCTCCTACGAGCAGTACTTC. This codes for CASSQVYFGTGVSYEQYF.

The V and J genes are TRBV21-1 and TRBJ1-3; the table gives TRBD1 as D, unverified against the DNA. TRBV21-1 is described as a pseudogene. The CDR3 is 21 amino acids. CDR3 DNA sequence: TGTGCCAGCAGCTACTTATGGCCAGGGCGAGAAAAGGTCGTGGAGGGAAACACCATATATTTT. It codes for CASSYLWPGREKVVEGNTIYF.

This chain links TRBV30 with TRBJ2-5; no definite D call. CDR1 and CDR2 (germline): GTSNPN, SVGIG (reference sequence). The CDR3 totals 11 residues. V lost 3 bases and J lost 5, with 7 bases in between. The CDR3 here is CAWSARETQYF. CDR3 nucleotides: TGTGCCTGGAGCGCCCGGGAGACCCAGTACTTC.

The chain recombines TRBV5-1 with TRBJ1-1; tentative D call: TRBD1 (5 bases). Trimming removed 3 bases at V and 0 bases at J, with 9 bases between. CDR1 is SGHRS and CDR2 is YFSETQ in the germline V gene. This CDR3 has 14 residues. CDR3 nucleotide sequence: TGCGCCAGCAGCTCCTCACAGGTGAACACTGAAGCTTTCTTT. This gives the protein CASSSSQVNTEAFF.

This clone was detected a few times. This chain uses TRBV7-2 with TRBJ1-2; 9 bases line up with TRBD1. CDR3 length equals 15 residues. J gave up 3 bases and V 5 bases, and 7 bases lay outside the gene matches. Looked up from germline, CDR1 is SGHTA and CDR2 is FQGNSA. The CDR3 protein is CASSIRTGADYGYTF. CDR3 nucleotides: TGTGCCAGCAGCATCCGGACAGGGGCGGACTATGGCTACACCTTC.

The chain has TRBV5-1 and TRBJ1-2; D remains unclear. The germline V and J ends were trimmed by 0 bases and 8 bases, with 14 bases remaining between them. The CDR3 is made up of 14 amino acids. Germline V lookup: CDR1 SGHRS, CDR2 YFSETQ. The CDR3 DNA reads TGCGCCAGCAGCTTGGAGTCTCGCGCAGGCGGCTACACCTTC. This translates into CASSLESRAGGYTF.

The chain employs TRBV14 and TRBJ1-2; D is perhaps TRBD1 (6 bases). Trimming cost V 5 bases and J 4 bases, with 8 bases left between them. Germline CDR1 is SGHDN and CDR2 is FVKESK. The CDR3 length is 12 residues. CDR3 coding DNA: TGTGCCAGCAGCAGGACAGTCTATGGCTACACCTTC. Residues: CASSRTVYGYTF.

This chain links TRBV5-6 with TRBJ1-4; tentative D call: TRBD1 (6 bases). The length of the CDR3 is 17 residues. Germline CDR1 and CDR2: SGHDT and YYEEEE. Trimming shortened V by 4 bases and J by 0 bases, and 16 bases separated the two germline ends. The CDR3 DNA reads as TGTGCCAGCAGCGCGGGGAGGGGGGCCGCAACTAATGAAAAACTGTTTTTT. It translates to CASSAGRGAATNEKLFF.

The rearrangement links TRBV7-9 to TRBJ2-3; 7 nucleotides agree with TRBD2. This CDR3 contains 15 residues. Germline CDR1 SEHNR, CDR2 FQNEAQ (reference sequence). V trimming: 8 bases; J trimming: 2 bases; junction bases outside the gene matches: 10. The CDR3 DNA sequence: TGTGCCAGCCATGCCCGAGCGGGGAACACAGATACGCAGTATTTT. This encodes CASHARAGNTDTQYF.

The chain links TRBV10-3 to TRBJ1-2, with D perhaps TRBD1 (5 bases). From germline, CDR1 is ENHRY and CDR2 SYGVKD. Trimming pared 2 bases from V and 8 bases from J, leaving 21 bases between. CDR3 size: 16 residues. CDR3 bases: TGTGCCATCAGTGAGGGCAGGGAGGGACCTATGGAGGGCTACACCTTC. This translates into CAISEGREGPMEGYTF.